One sample yielded the 31 T cell receptor beta chains listed below, sequenced in a study of cytomegalovirus exposure and HLA in healthy donors. PCR amplification relied on 60 Vbeta primers (plus 13 Jbeta primers). The assay was immunoSEQ multiplex PCR, and TCRdb's table has in-frame clones only and misses some. The sample lists over 75,000 clones, roughly 60% seen once, with about 2.5% in the top ten. Material for sequencing was PBMCs. The receptors stem from a human donor in good health.

This chain connects TRBV19 to TRBJ1-5, with 10 bases lining up with TRBD1. Losses at the gene ends were 6 bases for V and 7 bases for J; bases not matched to a gene: 9. Germline CDR1 is LNHDA and CDR2 is SQIVND (reference sequence). The CDR3 is 15 residues long. The CDR3 DNA reads as TGTGCCAGTAGCGACAGGACAGGGGGGGGCCAGCCCCAGCATTTT. Translated, it gives CASSDRTGGGQPQHF.

This clone occurred a few times. The CDR3 sequence: CASSEGAGFQETQYF. For the CDR3, the DNA is TGTGCCAGCAGCGAGGGAGCGGGATTCCAAGAGACCCAGTACTTC. The V call is TRBV5-5, the J call TRBJ2-5; TRBD2 agrees at 7 bases. Germline CDR1 and CDR2: SGHKS and YYEKEE (reference sequence). The CDR3 has 15 residues. V lost 4 bases and J lost 1; bases outside the gene matches: 7.

This clone was picked up a small number of times. The V and J genes are TRBV7-8 and TRBJ1-5; D call uncertain. Trimming left V 2 bases short and J 3 bases short, with 11 bases between. Germline CDR1 and CDR2: SGHVS and FQNEAQ. This CDR3 comprises 15 residues. The CDR3 region is CASSLWQSFNQPQHF. The CDR3 DNA reads as TGTGCCAGCAGCTTATGGCAGTCGTTCAATCAGCCCCAGCATTTT.

The V and J genes are TRBV7-9 and TRBJ1-2; D is undetermined. CDR1 is SEHNR and CDR2 is FQNEAQ in the germline V gene (reference sequence). V lost 8 bases, J lost 4 bases, and 8 bases lay in between. The CDR3 length is 11 residues. The CDR3 region has the DNA TGTGCCAGCTCCACAGTCTATGGCTACACCTTC. Amino acids: CASSTVYGYTF.

CDR3 DNA sequence: TGTGCCAGCAGCTTAACTTTTGCGGGGGAGCAGTTCTTC. The encoded protein is CASSLTFAGEQFF. The chain carries TRBV7-3 and TRBJ2-1; D possibly corresponds to TRBD2 (6 bases). V dropped 0 bases and J dropped 10 bases, with 10 bases sitting between them. The CDR3 sequence is 13 residues long. Germline V gene sequence: CDR1 SGHTA, CDR2 FQGTGA. Full variable domain (missing parts from reference TRBV7-3 and TRBJ2-1): GAGVSQTPSNKVTEKGKYVELRCDPISGHTALYWYRQSLGQGPEFLIYFQGTGAADDSGLPNDRFFAVRPEGSVSTLKIQRTERGDSAVYLCASSLTFAGEQFFGPGTRLTVL.

This clone was detected only a few times. The rearrangement links TRBV6-1 to TRBJ1-1; the match to TRBD1 covers 7 bases. The CDR3 sequence is 14 residues long. The V segment lost 7 bases and the J segment 4 bases; nucleotides outside the gene matches: 9. Germline CDR1 and CDR2: MNHNS and SASEGT. CDR3 sequence: CASNSRQGGTEAFF. The CDR3 nucleotides read TGTGCCAGCAATTCACGGCAGGGGGGCACTGAAGCTTTCTTT.

A single count supports this clone. V and J are TRBV7-2 and TRBJ2-7; the match to TRBD2 covers 8 bases. This CDR3 is built from 15 residues. CDR1 and CDR2 from the germline V gene are SGHTA and FQGNSA. With 4 bases clipped from V and 3 bases from J, the junction kept 8 bases outside the gene matches. The CDR3 nucleotides read TGTGCCAGCAGCTACAGAACGGGGGGGGGCTACGAGCAGTACTTC. This encodes CASSYRTGGGYEQYF.

This clone was observed a handful of times. The rearrangement joins TRBV6-5 to TRBJ1-2; 9 bases are a match to TRBD1. Losses at the gene ends were 5 bases for V and 2 bases for J; bases not matched to a gene: 6. Germline V CDR1 and CDR2: MNHEY, SVGAGI. The CDR3 is 15 residues long. The CDR3 nucleotides read TGTGCCAGCAGTGGCCGGGACAGGGTGAACTATGGCTACACCTTC. Its translation is CASSGRDRVNYGYTF.

The rearrangement joins TRBV11-3 to TRBJ1-2, with 7 bases fitting TRBD1. The V gene end was trimmed by 2 bases and the J gene end by 2 bases; junction bases not matched to a gene: 2. CDR1 is SGHNT, CDR2 YENEEA, per germline. The CDR3 runs to 14 residues. The DNA for the CDR3 is TGTGCCAGCAGCTTATCGACAGGGAACTATGGCTACACCTTC. Protein: CASSLSTGNYGYTF.

The V call is TRBV6-5, the J call TRBJ2-7, with 7 bases lining up with TRBD1. The CDR3 contains 12 residues. The germline V gene has CDR1 MNHEY and CDR2 SVGAGI. Trimming removed 6 bases from V and 9 bases from J; junction bases left unmatched: 8. CDR3 in amino acids: CASRTGSDRQYF. CDR3 nucleotide sequence: TGTGCCAGCAGGACAGGGTCGGACAGGCAGTACTTC.

This clone was detected only a few times. V gene TRBV9 combines with J gene TRBJ2-4; D is perhaps TRBD2 (6 bases). Germline values: CDR1 SGDLS, CDR2 YYNGEE. V was clipped by 4 bases and J by 5 bases, with 10 bases between them. This CDR3 is built from 13 residues. The CDR3 is CASSTGTQNIQYF. DNA of the CDR3: TGTGCCAGCAGCACCGGGACTCAAAACATTCAGTACTTC.

The V gene is TRBV15, the J gene TRBJ1-6; TRBD1 is a possible D gene (6 bases). Trimming stripped 4 bases from V and 7 bases from J, with 14 bases between. From germline, CDR1 is LNHNV and CDR2 YYDKDF (reference sequence). This CDR3 spans 15 amino acids. The CDR3 region has the DNA TGTGCCACCAGCACCGACGACAGGCGCAATTCACCCCTCCACTTT. This gives the protein CATSTDDRRNSPLHF.

The rearrangement links TRBV6-5 to TRBJ2-2; 10 bases fit TRBD1. The trim removed 4 bases at V and 7 bases at J, leaving 9 bases unmatched. Germline CDR1 MNHEY, CDR2 SVGAGI. The CDR3 sequence is 16 residues long. The CDR3 is CASSFTGTGDIGELFF. The CDR3, as DNA: TGTGCCAGCAGTTTCACCGGGACAGGGGATATCGGGGAGCTGTTTTTT.

The chain links TRBV1 to TRBJ1-5; TRBD1, the table's D call, lacks a check against the DNA. TRBV1 is labeled a pseudogene. This CDR3 spans 16 amino acids. In DNA form, the CDR3 reads TGCACCAGCAGCCAAGGTCCAGGGGCCCACAATCAGCCCCAGCATTTT. Translation: CTSSQGPGAHNQPQHF.

The gene calls are TRBV7-3 and TRBJ2-7, with 8 bases lining up with TRBD1. CDR3 size: 15 residues. Per the germline V gene, CDR1 is SGHTA and CDR2 is FQGTGA. After removal of 3 bases from V and 0 bases from J, the junction contained 4 bases not matched to a gene. The chain's CDR3 is CASSFTGGTSYEQYF. The CDR3 coding sequence is TGTGCCAGCAGCTTCACAGGGGGAACCTCCTACGAGCAGTACTTC.

As DNA, the CDR3 is TGTGCCAGCAGCTTCTCGGGACAGTATAATTCACCCCTCCACTTT. This sequence encodes CASSFSGQYNSPLHF. The V and J genes are TRBV11-2 and TRBJ1-6, with 7 positions matching TRBD1. In germline, CDR1 is SGHAT, CDR2 FQNNGV. The CDR3 has 15 residues. Losses at the gene ends were 3 bases for V and 4 bases for J; bases not matched to a gene: 3.

In DNA, the CDR3 is TGTGCCAGCAGCTTAGAAGGGGCCTATGGCTACACCTTC. Protein: CASSLEGAYGYTF. This chain joins TRBV7-2 and TRBJ1-2; tentative D call: TRBD1 (5 bases). Deletions cut 1 base from V and 4 bases from J, with 7 bases between. The CDR3 loop spans 13 amino acids. From germline, CDR1 is SGHTA and CDR2 FQGNSA. Looking up the rest from reference TRBV7-2 and TRBJ1-2 gives the full variable domain: GAGVSQSPSNKVTEKGKDVELRCDPISGHTALYWYRQSLGQGLEFLIYFQGNSAPDKSGLPSDRFSAERTGGSVSTLTIQRTQQEDSAVYLCASSLEGAYGYTFGSGTRLTVV.

The table lists this clone with a few counts. The V call is TRBV7-7, the J call TRBJ2-6; D remains ambiguous. The germline V and J ends were trimmed by 5 bases and 2 bases, with 7 bases remaining between them. Germline V gene lookup returns CDR1 SSHAT and CDR2 FNYEAQ (reference sequence). The CDR3 covers 14 residues. Here the CDR3 DNA reads TGTGCCAGCAGCGCAACTCCTGGGGCCAACGTCCTGACTTTC. As protein: CASSATPGANVLTF.

The sample holds a few counts of this clone. The CDR3 sequence is CASSPLGVNYGYTF. In nucleotides, the CDR3 is TGTGCCAGCTCACCACTAGGAGTTAACTATGGCTACACCTTC. This chain connects TRBV18 to TRBJ1-2; no reliable D call. Germline CDR1 reads KGHSH; CDR2 reads LQKENI. The CDR3 spans 14 residues. The V end was cut by 1 base, the J end by 1 base, with 7 bases between.

J is TRBJ2-3 and V is TRBV29-1; D call uncertain. Trimming removed 7 bases at V and 0 bases at J, with 17 bases between. The CDR3 contains 15 residues. Germline V gives CDR1 SQVTM, CDR2 ANQGSEA. Written as DNA, the CDR3 is TGCAGCGCCGCGGTGACGGATTCTAGCACAGATACGCAGTATTTT. This translates into CSAAVTDSSTDTQYF.

This clone showed up just a few times. The chain has TRBV9 and TRBJ2-7; the D gene is possibly TRBD1 (5 bases). The CDR3 covers 13 residues. From germline, CDR1 is SGDLS and CDR2 YYNGEE. V lost 0 bases and J lost 6, with 10 bases in between. CDR3 sequence reads: CASSVEGRAEQYF. The CDR3 DNA sequence: TGTGCCAGCAGCGTAGAGGGCAGGGCCGAGCAGTACTTC.

V is TRBV13 and J is TRBJ1-2, with D unclear. The CDR3 contains 13 residues. Trimming removed 1 base from V and 8 bases from J, with 11 bases in between. Per germline, CDR1 PRHDT and CDR2 FYEKMQ (reference sequence). DNA of the CDR3: TGTGCCAGCAGCTTAGTAGGGCGGGGAGGCTACACCTTC. Protein sequence: CASSLVGRGGYTF.

V and J are TRBV10-3 and TRBJ1-5; TRBD1 is a possible D gene (5 bases). Germline V gene data show CDR1 as ENHRY and CDR2 as SYGVKD. The CDR3 extends over 14 amino acids. V dropped 5 bases and J dropped 1 base, with 9 bases sitting between them. In DNA, the CDR3 is TGTGCCATCAGTACAGGAGGGAGCAATCAGCCCCAGCATTTT. It yields the protein CAISTGGSNQPQHF.

A few counts support this clone. The chain carries TRBV6-5 and TRBJ1-2; D ambiguous. This CDR3 has 14 amino acids. The germline V gene has CDR1 MNHEY and CDR2 SVGAGI. V was cut by 0 bases and J by 4 bases, with 9 bases left in between. In nucleotides, the CDR3 is TGTGCCAGCAGTTACTCTATGGCAATCTATGGCTACACCTTC. Translation gives CASSYSMAIYGYTF.

This CDR3 is CASSLIAVKNTEAFF. CDR3 DNA: TGTGCCAGCAGCTTGATTGCGGTTAAGAACACTGAAGCTTTCTTT. The genes are TRBV5-6 and TRBJ1-1; no clear D gene. Germline CDR1 is SGHDT and CDR2 is YYEEEE. This CDR3 spans 15 amino acids. Trimming stripped 1 base from V and 1 base from J, with 11 bases between.

The chain carries TRBV5-5 and TRBJ1-2; 7 nucleotides agree with TRBD1. This CDR3 is built from 15 residues. V trimming: 4 bases; J trimming: 5 bases; junction bases outside the gene matches: 11. In germline, CDR1 is SGHKS, CDR2 YYEKEE (reference sequence). DNA of the CDR3: TGTGCCAGCAGCCAGGGGCCGGCAGGGGGTTATGGCTACACCTTC. Translation gives CASSQGPAGGYGYTF. The full variable domain, in which reference TRBV5-5 and TRBJ1-2 provide the parts outside the CDR3, is DAGVTQSPTHLIKTRGQQVTLRCSPISGHKSVSWYQQVLGQGPQFIFQYYEKEERGRGNFPDRFSARQFPNYSSELNVNALLLGDSALYLCASSQGPAGGYGYTFGSGTRLTVV.

This chain connects TRBV7-2 to TRBJ1-4, with TRBD1 identical over 8 bases. Per germline, CDR1 SGHTA and CDR2 FQGNSA. This CDR3 has 15 amino acids. J gave up 7 bases and V 5 bases, and 9 bases lay outside the gene matches. CDR3 loop: CASSPQTGDGEKLFF. The DNA for the CDR3 is TGTGCCAGCAGCCCGCAGACAGGGGACGGTGAAAAACTGTTTTTT.

J is TRBJ2-5 and V is TRBV18, with 11 bases lining up with TRBD2. After removal of 3 bases from V and 5 bases from J, the junction contained 14 bases not matched to a gene. Germline V gene sequence: CDR1 KGHSH, CDR2 LQKENI. This CDR3 is 18 amino acids long. The CDR3 loop reads CASSPPPKTSGGRETQYF. CDR3 DNA: TGTGCCAGCTCACCGCCTCCCAAAACTAGCGGGGGTCGTGAGACCCAGTACTTC. The full variable domain, with the rest looked up from reference TRBV18 and TRBJ2-5, is NAGVMQNPRHLVRRRGQEARLRCSPMKGHSHVYWYRQLPEEGLKFMVYLQKENIIDESGMPKERFSAEFPKEGPSILRIQQVVRGDSAAYFCASSPPPKTSGGRETQYFGPGTRLLVL.

This clone was seen a handful of times. V is TRBV5-1 and J is TRBJ2-7; 8 bases line up with TRBD1. The germline CDR1 and CDR2 sequences are SGHRS and YFSETQ. The CDR3 is 12 amino acids. Trimming cost V 5 bases and J 6 bases; bases outside gene matches: 4. The CDR3 reads CASRAGGLEQYF. Here the CDR3 DNA reads TGCGCCAGCAGAGCAGGGGGCCTCGAGCAGTACTTC.

This chain joins TRBV7-2 and TRBJ1-1; D is perhaps TRBD1 (5 bases). The germline V and J ends were trimmed by 1 base and 11 bases, with 17 bases remaining between them. The CDR3 length is 14 residues. Germline V gene data show CDR1 as SGHTA and CDR2 as FQGNSA. CDR3 DNA sequence: TGTGCCAGCAGCTTAGGCCAGGGAAGACTTAGGGCTTTCTTT. Amino acids: CASSLGQGRLRAFF.

The chain is built from TRBV5-4 and TRBJ2-5; D is uncertain. CDR3 length: 11 amino acids. V was shortened by 5 bases and J by 5 bases, with 7 bases between the two germline ends. Germline-derived CDR1 and CDR2 are SGHNT and YYREEE (reference sequence). CDR3 region: CASSFRETQYF. In nucleotides, the CDR3 is TGTGCCAGCAGTTTTCGGGAGACCCAGTACTTC.